One T cell receptor (beta chain) is described in this entry. There is no known antigen for this receptor. The input lacks base qualities; no much larger clone sits a single base away. The data stem from a study of T cells in Graves' hyperthyroidism and ophthalmopathy (dated by TCRdb to the late 2010s). Context from the whole study: Peripheral blood samples were taken at initial diagnosis, before any treatment was given. For training and testing, the 95 to 100 patients in the discovery cohort were randomly divided in a 7:3 ratio. A discovery cohort of about a hundred patients, 43 with Graves' ophthalmopathy and 55 to 60 with stable Graves' hyperthyroidism, was used to find distinguishing TCR V-J signatures. TCR Vbeta CDR3 sequencing of 135 peripheral blood samples (under 45 ophthalmopathy, roughly 72 hyperthyroidism and approximately 17 progressor patients) is reported in the paper. Prospective prediction of ophthalmopathy was tested in an independent validation cohort of fewer than 20 hyperthyroidism patients and 17 patients who later progressed to ophthalmopathy. After blood sampling, hyperthyroidism patients were treated with methimazole at a starting dose of 30 mg daily, and ophthalmopathy patients were treated with high-dose intravenous methylprednisolone. In addition, the study compared T-cell repertoires in thyroid tissue and in blood from about 6 Graves' hyperthyroidism patients.

A patient counted as having stable Graves' hyperthyroidism if no progression to ophthalmopathy occurred over 18 months of follow-up. Hyperthyroidism patients were newly diagnosed, had a disease duration of under 2 months, and were aged 18 to 65 years. Exclusion was applied to patients with uncontrolled infections, other autoimmune diseases, pregnancy or lactation. Clinical symptoms, serum thyroxine and TRAb, thyroid ultrasound, and orbital computed tomography formed the basis for the diagnoses. Ficoll-Paque density gradient centrifugation was used to isolate PBMCs from around 9.1 ml of fresh peripheral blood. Total RNA was extracted with Trizol reagent, and quality was checked on an Agilent 2100 Bioanalyzer. The CDR3 numbers 15 residues from cysteine through phenylalanine. The CDR3 DNA has 45 bases and is translated from base 1. Via the germline V gene (reference sequence), CDR1 is LNHNV and CDR2 YYDKDF. The germline ends are 14 bases apart after V is trimmed by 6 bases and J by 3 bases.

Results and caveats for the whole study, not just this receptor: In validation, the model predicted progression to ophthalmopathy with approximately 70% sensitivity and approximately 78% specificity, a median of 6.5 months before onset. Most expanded thyroid clonotypes (frequency above 0.001) were also found in blood, which suggests that blood repertoires may mirror thyroid immune responses. A model built on a 13 V-J signature distinguished ophthalmopathy from stable hyperthyroidism, reaching approximately 89% sensitivity and around 82% specificity in cross-validation and 80%/75% in testing. Sample size was not statistically predetermined, and investigators were not blinded to group allocation.

Amplification of TCR beta CDR3 regions was carried out from RNA transcripts. The TCR CDR3 was subjected to a first round of RT-PCR using the HTBI primer set and the Qiagen OneStep RT-PCR kit. A second multiplex PCR round built the libraries, followed by size selection and purification. Sequencing of the libraries was done on an Illumina HiSeq2000 using paired-end 100 bp reads. As for the original processing: SOAPnuke was used to process the raw data, removing reads that contained adapters or uncalled bases, had a mean Phred below 15, or lacked an exact match to the constant primer or identifier. High-quality paired reads were merged with COPE v1.2.5, and unique nucleotide sequences were defined as clonotypes. Clonotypes were aligned to IMGT TRBV, TRBD and TRBJ reference segments using MiTCR v1.1. The analysis was restricted to V-J combinations with a frequency above 0.0001, which together covered just over 99% of the repertoires. A TCS score was defined as the ratio of F50 (clonal expansion) to E x V (chaos), with BLOSUM62-based TCRdist applied between CDR3 peptides within each V-J. Welch's t-statistics and random forest reduced roughly 500 V-J features to 13, which were used in a naive Bayes classifier (R e1071). TCRdb trimmed public reads at Q25 via fastp, called clones via MiXCR and kept in-frame beta chains. Every CDR3 protein is listed once, alongside the most common genes and DNA of its rows. These V and J calls originate from TCRdb's pipeline instead of the authors' own analysis. The sample table holds under 650,000 distinct CDR3 sequences, of which about 17% were seen once. The top ten clones comprise less than 4.5% of the sample.

This chain is built from TRBV15 and TRBJ2-2; the D gene cannot be named for sure. The source material was blood. The receptor was isolated from a woman aged 30 to 39 with Graves' hyperthyroidism. The DNA sequence is TGTGCCACCAGTACACCAATCCCCTACACCGGGGAGCTGTTTTTT. The resulting protein is CATSTPIPYTGELFF.